The clone carrying this TCR beta chain appeared once. This entry belongs to a study of T cell responses to AZD1222 COVID-19 vaccine. Using immunoSEQ multiplex PCR, the repertoire was profiled, and TCRdb retains in-frame clones only, with some absent. The table includes roughly 150,000 clones, 90% to 95% detected once. Source: peripheral blood, taken 28 days after the second AZD1222 dose. This clonotype originated in an adult who received the AZD1222 COVID-19 vaccine.

The CDR3 DNA follows: TGTGCCAGCAGCTCTGGACTAGCACTCCTTTCCCCAGATACGCAGTATTTT. Translated: CASSSGLALLSPDTQYF. This chain joins TRBV9 and TRBJ2-3, with TRBD2 matching 8 bases. Germline CDR1 is SGDLS and CDR2 is YYNGEE. J lost 4 bases, V lost 4 bases, and 14 bases had no gene match. This CDR3 has 17 residues.